This T cell receptor beta chain was obtained from a study of blood T cell repertoires in COVID-19. Study-level background: Acute and convalescent COVID-19 samples came from the United States, Italy and Spain. The cDNA or gDNA used as material had been derived from T cells, B-cell-depleted T cells, or PBMCs.

The CDR3 runs to 14 residues. V dropped 7 bases and J dropped 4; count of bases not matched to a gene: 10. CDR1 is SGHNT and CDR2 is YYREEE in the germline V gene (reference sequence). In the authors' methods: Reference gene primers were amplified, and this amplification served to estimate nucleated cell counts. Clones were sequenced by immunoSEQ multiplex PCR, and TCRdb holds only the in-frame ones, with some missing. That table supplies the V and J calls and clone size; D and trimming were determined from the DNA. The sample has about 160,000 clones, about 80% seen once. Sample: peripheral blood. This receptor was identified in an elderly woman with acute or convalescent COVID-19. This chain uses TRBV5-4 with TRBJ1-2; 7 positions match TRBD1. DNA for the CDR3: TGTGCCAGCCTACGGGCAGGGGGTATCTATGGCTACACCTTC. This encodes CASLRAGGIYGYTF.